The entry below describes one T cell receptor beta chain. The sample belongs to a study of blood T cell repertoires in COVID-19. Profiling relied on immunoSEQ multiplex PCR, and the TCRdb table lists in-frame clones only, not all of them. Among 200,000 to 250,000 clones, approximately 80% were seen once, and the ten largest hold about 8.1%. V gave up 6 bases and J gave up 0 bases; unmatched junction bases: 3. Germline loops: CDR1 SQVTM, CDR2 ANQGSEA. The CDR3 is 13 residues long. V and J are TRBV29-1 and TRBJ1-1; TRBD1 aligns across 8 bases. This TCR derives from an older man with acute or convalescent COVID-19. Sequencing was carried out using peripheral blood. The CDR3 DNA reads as TGCAGCGTCGCAGGGGGCATGAACACTGAAGCTTTCTTT. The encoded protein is CSVAGGMNTEAFF.